Shown below are 28 T cell receptor beta chains from a single sample sequenced in a study of shared clonotypes between healthy human individuals. Profiled with immunoSEQ multiplex PCR; TCRdb holds only in-frame clones, not every one. Found here are about 470,000 clones, roughly 80% of them singletons; the top ten hold 13%. The sequenced material came from PBMCs. These receptors all stem from a middle-aged woman in good health. Some clones in this sample may be carry-over from other donors' samples.

The chain recombines TRBV28 with TRBJ1-1, with a tentative D call TRBD1 (6 bases). The CDR3 totals 14 residues. Germline V gene data show CDR1 as MDHEN and CDR2 as SYDVKM. Trimming cost V 5 bases and J 5 bases, with 15 bases left between them. In DNA, the CDR3 is TGTGCCAGCAGTCGCGGCGGGGGCGATACTGAAGCTTTCTTT. As protein: CASSRGGGDTEAFF.

This chain links TRBV5-4 with TRBJ1-1, with no clear D. The CDR3 sequence is 13 residues long. Germline-derived CDR1 and CDR2 are SGHNT and YYREEE (reference sequence). Trimming pared 4 bases from V and 7 bases from J, leaving 14 bases between. CDR3 sequence: CASSPPSSVEAFF. The DNA for the CDR3 is TGTGCCAGCAGCCCTCCCTCTTCTGTTGAAGCTTTCTTT.

With respect to this clone: An end of the junction differs from the germline gene, which may be a read error. The J gene is TRBJ2-7, the V gene TRBV7-9; D not certain. The CDR3 totals 9 residues. CDR1 is SEHNR, CDR2 FQNEAQ, per germline (reference sequence). This CDR3 reads CASSRLWVF. For the CDR3, the DNA is TGTGCTAGCAGCCGCCTCTGGGTCTTC.

The chain couples TRBV19 to TRBJ2-1; D unresolved. V was cut by 0 bases and J by 10 bases, with 13 bases left in between. This CDR3 comprises 14 residues. The germline gives CDR1 LNHDA, CDR2 SQIVND (reference sequence). The CDR3 DNA follows: TGTGCCAGTAGTATAGAGGGGATAAGTCCAGAGCAGTTCTTC. This gives the protein CASSIEGISPEQFF. Based on the CDR3 plus reference TRBV19 and TRBJ2-1, the full variable domain is DGGITQSPKYLFRKEGQNVTLSCEQNLNHDAMYWYRQDPGQGLRLIYYSQIVNDFQKGDIAEGYSVSREKKESFPLTVTSAQKNPTAFYLCASSIEGISPEQFFGPGTRLTVL.

In this sample, this clone turned up a few times. The chain employs TRBV30 and TRBJ2-1, with 9 bases fitting TRBD2. Losses at the gene ends were 4 bases for V and 5 bases for J; bases not matched to a gene: 6. The germline V gene has CDR1 GTSNPN and CDR2 SVGIG (reference sequence). The CDR3 covers 14 residues. The CDR3 loop reads CAWTPGTSNNEQFF. CDR3 nucleotide sequence: TGTGCCTGGACTCCCGGGACTAGCAACAATGAGCAGTTCTTC.

Comment on this clone: One junction end disagrees with the germline gene, perhaps due to a read error. The V call is TRBV7-2, the J call TRBJ2-5, with D possibly being TRBD1 (5 bases). The CDR3 extends over 13 amino acids. CDR1 is SGHTA, CDR2 FQGNSA, per germline. The CDR3 loop reads CASGLDSGETQYF. CDR3 nucleotides: TGTGCCAGCGGCTTAGACAGTGGGGAGACCCAGTACTTC. The full variable domain, completed using reference TRBV7-2 and TRBJ2-5, is GAGVSQSPSNKVTEKGKDVELRCDPISGHTALYWYRQSLGQGLEFLIYFQGNSAPDKSGLPSDRFSAERTGGSVSTLTIQRTQQEDSAVYLCASGLDSGETQYFGPGTRLLVL.

CDR3 bases: TGTGCCAGGGGCGAGAGGGAGCCCCAGCATTTT. Encoded protein: CARGEREPQHF. J is TRBJ1-5 and V is TRBV5-6; D is uncertain. CDR1 and CDR2 (germline): SGHDT, YYEEEE. Trimming took off 8 bases at V and 8 bases at J, with 11 bases between the two ends. This CDR3 comprises 11 residues.

The V gene is TRBV7-9, the J gene TRBJ2-7; D gene unclear. The germline V gene has CDR1 SEHNR and CDR2 FQNEAQ (reference sequence). Deletions cut 1 base from V and 5 bases from J, with 9 bases between. CDR3 length equals 13 residues. CDR3 amino acids: CASSLVGPHEQYF. For the CDR3, the DNA is TGTGCCAGCAGCTTAGTAGGTCCCCACGAGCAGTACTTC.

The chain combines TRBV27 with TRBJ2-7, with 7 bases identical to TRBD1. The J segment lost 0 bases and the V segment lost 7 bases, leaving 9 bases of the junction unmatched. Germline values: CDR1 MNHEY, CDR2 SMNVEV (reference sequence). The CDR3 is 15 amino acids. In DNA form, the CDR3 reads TGTGCCAGCAACCTGCTGGGACAGCCCTCCTACGAGCAGTACTTC. Protein sequence: CASNLLGQPSYEQYF.

This clone turned up a few times. The V call is TRBV2, the J call TRBJ2-4; D remains ambiguous. The CDR3 sequence is 14 residues long. V lost 2 bases and J 9 bases, leaving 14 bases between the germline ends. The V gene's germline CDR1 is SNHLY and CDR2 FYNNEI. Written as DNA, the CDR3 is TGTGCCAGCAGTGAAAGGCCAGTCGGTGGCATTCAGTACTTC. Translated: CASSERPVGGIQYF.

The V gene is TRBV7-2, the J gene TRBJ2-7; D is perhaps TRBD2 (5 bases). CDR3 length: 16 residues. CDR1 and CDR2 (germline): SGHTA, FQGNSA. V was clipped by 5 bases and J by 0 bases, with 17 bases between them. In DNA, the CDR3 is TGTGCCAGCAGCCATTCCCGACTACCTCTCTCCTACGAGCAGTACTTC. Amino acid sequence: CASSHSRLPLSYEQYF.

V and J are TRBV27 and TRBJ1-5, with D possibly matching TRBD1 (6 bases). The germline V gene has CDR1 MNHEY and CDR2 SMNVEV (reference sequence). CDR3 length equals 15 residues. The germline V and J ends were trimmed by 3 bases and 2 bases, with 11 bases remaining between them. Written as DNA, the CDR3 is TGTGCCAGCAGTTTCGGGGGGACATGCAATCAGCCCCAGCATTTT. Amino acids: CASSFGGTCNQPQHF.

The chain joins TRBV5-1 to TRBJ1-1; D is unresolved. CDR3 size: 14 residues. V lost 2 bases to trimming and J lost 1 base, with 9 bases between them. CDR1 and CDR2 (germline): SGHRS, YFSETQ. CDR3 coding DNA: TGCGCCAGCAGCTTAGAGAGACAGAACACTGAAGCTTTCTTT. This encodes CASSLERQNTEAFF.

The chain employs TRBV7-8 and TRBJ2-7; a possible D gene is TRBD2 (6 bases). The CDR3 runs to 14 residues. CDR1 is SGHVS, CDR2 FQNEAQ, per germline. V was clipped by 5 bases and J by 2 bases, with 13 bases between them. CDR3 DNA: TGTGCCAGCAGCCTCGGGACTTCTGCCTACGAGCAGTACTTC. It is translated as CASSLGTSAYEQYF.

V usage is TRBV7-3 and J usage is TRBJ2-2, with D hard to call. The germline gives CDR1 SGHTA, CDR2 FQGTGA. The CDR3 length is 16 residues. The V gene lost 5 bases and the J gene lost 0 bases, with 13 bases spanning the gap. This CDR3 is CASSPGAGANTGELFF. The CDR3 region has the DNA TGTGCCAGCAGCCCCGGAGCAGGCGCGAACACCGGGGAGCTGTTTTTT.

The chain's CDR3 is CASTPTVRNQPQHF. CDR3 bases: TGTGCCAGTACCCCGACAGTTCGTAATCAGCCCCAGCATTTT. The rearrangement joins TRBV19 to TRBJ1-5; weak D call: TRBD1 (5 bases). Germline lookup yields CDR1 LNHDA and CDR2 SQIVND (reference sequence). V lost 7 bases, J lost 4 bases, and 14 bases lay in between. The CDR3 covers 14 residues.

This chain uses TRBV5-6 with TRBJ2-3; D not certain. V was shortened by 1 base and J by 6 bases, with 12 bases between the two germline ends. Germline lookup yields CDR1 SGHDT and CDR2 YYEEEE. CDR3 length: 14 residues. CDR3 sequence reads: CASSLWVTSDTQYF. CDR3 nucleotide sequence: TGTGCCAGCAGCTTGTGGGTGACGTCTGATACGCAGTATTTT.

V gene TRBV25-1 combines with J gene TRBJ2-7; no clear D gene. Trimming left V 3 bases short and J 2 bases short, with 8 bases between. The CDR3 extends over 13 amino acids. Germline V gene sequence: CDR1 MGHDK, CDR2 SYGVNS. The CDR3 loop reads CASSDPSTYEQYF. Here the CDR3 DNA reads TGTGCCAGCAGTGACCCATCAACCTACGAGCAGTACTTC.

This clone showed up just once. The rearrangement joins TRBV5-4 to TRBJ1-4; unclear D gene. CDR1 is SGHNT and CDR2 is YYREEE in the germline V gene (reference sequence). CDR3 length: 15 amino acids. Trimming left V 0 bases short and J 3 bases short, with 9 bases between. The CDR3, as DNA: TGTGCCAGCAGCTTGGAGGCAGGATCTAATGAAAAACTGTTTTTT. This gives the protein CASSLEAGSNEKLFF.

The chain uses TRBV10-3 and TRBJ2-1, with a tentative D call TRBD2 (6 bases). The CDR3 is made up of 15 amino acids. The V end was cut by 5 bases, the J end by 0 bases, with 11 bases between. Per the germline V gene, CDR1 is ENHRY and CDR2 is SYGVKD. Here the CDR3 reads CAISPSSDSYNEQFF. For the CDR3, the DNA is TGTGCCATCAGTCCTTCTAGCGACTCCTACAATGAGCAGTTCTTC.

The chain carries TRBV7-9 and TRBJ2-1; 11 nucleotides match TRBD2. V lost 0 bases and J lost 7; bases outside the gene matches: 8. The CDR3 length is 17 residues. Germline-derived CDR1 and CDR2 are SEHNR and FQNEAQ (reference sequence). CDR3 coding DNA: TGTGCCAGCAGCTTAGCATCCACTAGCGGGAGAAGGAATGAGCAGTTCTTC. It yields the protein CASSLASTSGRRNEQFF.

The gene calls are TRBV10-3 and TRBJ2-7; weak D call: TRBD1 (6 bases). Trimming cost V 2 bases and J 6 bases, with 11 bases left between them. The CDR3 contains 13 residues. Germline CDR1 and CDR2: ENHRY and SYGVKD. CDR3 sequence reads: CAISEGTPSEQYF. The CDR3 DNA follows: TGTGCCATCAGTGAGGGGACACCATCCGAGCAGTACTTC.

The genes are TRBV14 and TRBJ2-7, with TRBD1 as a possible D gene (5 bases). The germline V gene encodes CDR1 SGHDN and CDR2 FVKESK. Trimming cost V 1 base and J 0 bases, with 13 bases left between them. This CDR3 spans 16 amino acids. The CDR3 here is CASSQAGLGSSYEQYF. CDR3 nucleotides: TGTGCCAGCAGCCAAGCAGGGTTAGGAAGCTCCTACGAGCAGTACTTC.

The chain employs TRBV10-3 and TRBJ2-1; TRBD2 matches 13 bases. CDR1 and CDR2 (germline): ENHRY, SYGVKD. The ends lost 3 bases at V and 7 bases at J; junction bases unmatched: 9. This CDR3 comprises 17 residues. The CDR3 loop reads CAISDPPGLAGRNEQFF. In nucleotides, the CDR3 is TGTGCCATCAGTGACCCGCCGGGACTAGCGGGACGGAATGAGCAGTTCTTC.

This chain joins TRBV28 and TRBJ2-2, with TRBD1 identical over 7 bases. This CDR3 has 15 amino acids. V dropped 6 bases and J dropped 4; count of bases not matched to a gene: 8. CDR1 and CDR2 from the germline V gene are MDHEN and SYDVKM. The CDR3 DNA follows: TGTGCCAGCAGAAGACCGGGACAGCTCACCGGGGAGCTGTTTTTT. Its translation is CASRRPGQLTGELFF. The whole variable domain, filled in from reference TRBV28 and TRBJ2-2, reads DVKVTQSSRYLVKRTGEKVFLECVQDMDHENMFWYRQDPGLGLRLIYFSYDVKMKEKGDIPEGYSVSREKKERFSLILESASTNQTSMYLCASRRPGQLTGELFFGEGSRLTVL.

The chain joins TRBV14 to TRBJ2-1; TRBD2 aligns across 13 bases. The V segment lost 3 bases and the J segment 9 bases; nucleotides outside the gene matches: 5. This CDR3 has 15 amino acids. Looked up from germline, CDR1 is SGHDN and CDR2 is FVKESK. The CDR3 here is CASSQPGLAGLEQFF. As DNA, the CDR3 is TGTGCCAGCAGCCAGCCGGGACTAGCGGGACTTGAGCAGTTCTTC.

This chain connects TRBV6-1 to TRBJ1-1; tentative D call: TRBD1 (5 bases). The CDR3 spans 14 residues. V was trimmed by 2 bases and J by 10 bases, leaving 17 bases between them. Germline V gene data show CDR1 as MNHNS and CDR2 as SASEGT. The CDR3 DNA follows: TGTGCCAGCAGTGAAAGGGCGGACACCAAAAGAGCTTTCTTT. It encodes CASSERADTKRAFF.

The rearrangement uses TRBV21-1 and TRBJ2-5. TRBV21-1 is termed a pseudogene. The CDR3 runs 15 residues. The CDR3: CASSRLGGSQETQYF. The CDR3 DNA follows: TGTGCCAGCAGCAGGCTAGGGGGGAGTCAAGAGACCCAGTACTTC.